This T cell receptor (beta chain) was captured in a study of blood T cells in healthy people across ages. Broader study findings: Unknown CMV status may confound age-related changes in expanded clones.

Per germline, CDR1 SQVTM and CDR2 ANQGSEA. The CDR3 runs 12 residues. PCR was performed a second time for about 7 to 12 cycles using a sample-barcoded 5' primer and a J-beta primer mix. Every cDNA molecule carried a tag from a template-switch adaptor bearing 12 random nucleotides. MiXCR, applied by TCRdb to the 5' RACE reads, yields one record per CDR3 protein. The table has about 1.6 million distinct CDR3 sequences, about 31% seen once. The draw of peripheral blood yielded approximately 11 milliliters from each donor. A remark on this clonotype: Its specificity is not known. Germline and junction disagree at one end, which may indicate a read error.

The sample comprised blood. The sequence was obtained from a woman aged 25 to 45 in good health. V is TRBV29-1 and J is TRBJ1-2; a weak D match, TRBD1 (5 bases). The CDR3 DNA follows: TGCAGCGTTTGGACAACTAACTATGGCTGCACCTTC. Residues: CSVWTTNYGCTF. Combining the CDR3 with reference TRBV29-1 and TRBJ1-2 gives the whole variable domain SAVISQKPSRDICQRGTSLTIQCQVDSQVTMMFWYRQQPGQSLTLIATANQGSEATYESGFVIDKFPISRPNLTFSTLTVSNMSPEDSSIYLCSVWTTNYGCTFGSGTRLTVV.